This paragraph reports one TCR beta chain. Its specificity is unknown. The record originates from a study of human thymus T cells. The donor group consisted of healthy Finnish infants who were having corrective surgery for congenital heart defects. A roughly 0.45-1 mL peripheral blood aliquot was taken intraoperatively from four of eight donors. No fixed cell number was used; all available blood leukocytes supplied DNA. Study results and limitations: What appeared biased in thymic and blood repertoires was the usage of V and J genes.

Clones were read by immunoSEQ multiplex PCR, and TCRdb kept only the in-frame ones, dropping some. The sample yields fewer than 55,000 clones, approximately 95% seen once. The junction had 2 bases not matched to a gene; V was cut back by 5 bases and J by 0 bases. CDR1 is MNHEY and CDR2 is SMNVEV in the germline V gene (reference sequence). The CDR3 contains 16 residues. V is TRBV27 and J is TRBJ2-1, with 12 bases fitting TRBD2. The sample taken for sequencing was blood. The TCR sequence derives from a boy in the first two years of life with a congenital heart defect but otherwise immunologically healthy. The CDR3: CASSPTSGGSYNEQFF. CDR3 coding DNA: TGTGCCAGCAGTCCGACTAGCGGGGGCTCCTACAATGAGCAGTTCTTC.